This entry describes one TCR beta chain. The target antigen is unknown. The CDR3 is 17 residues long. Germline V gene lookup returns CDR1 SGHAT and CDR2 FQNNGV. The V and J ends lost 0 bases and 7 bases respectively, with 19 bases between them. Tumor samples were obtained before definitive surgery or chemotherapy. Sequencing used immunoSEQ multiplex PCR; TCRdb keeps in-frame clones, though not all of them. The repertoire holds fewer than 35,000 clones, with around 84% as singletons. These data belong to a study of high-grade serous ovarian cancer treatment subgroups. Background on the study: Samples averaged about 15,000 reads and several thousand unique TCR beta rearrangements. Findings of the study overall: CDR1 and CDR2 were left unanalyzed; analyses focused on CDR3. TCR clonal relatedness correlated positively with neoantigen level.

Source material: tumor tissue. This rearrangement joins TRBV11-2 to TRBJ2-1; TRBD1 might be the D (6 bases). This sequence originates from a human donor with high-grade serous ovarian cancer. The CDR3 region has the DNA TGTGCCAGCAGCTTAGAAACGTCGAACAGGGCTGTGAATGAGCAGTTCTTC. Its protein is CASSLETSNRAVNEQFF.